This entry is about one T cell receptor beta chain. Its antigen is not identified. These data are taken from a study of shared clonotypes between healthy human individuals. Across the study: The cohort had a couple of women and a few men, ages 18 to 49.

The germline gives CDR1 SQVTM, CDR2 ANQGSEA. There are 12 residues in the CDR3. Trimming stripped 1 base from V and 7 bases from J, with 8 bases between. The table came from immunoSEQ multiplex PCR; TCRdb's copy has only in-frame clones and leaves some out. The sample records around 350,000 clones, roughly 80% being singletons. Notes on the study in general: Sharing of clonotypes among donors was expected to vary with sequencing depth.

The donors, healthy adults who were HIV-negative, had experienced no recent acute infections or vaccinations. All the donors were Caucasian adults who lived in Nashville, Tennessee. Input material: memory CD4+ T cells sorted from blood. Documented subset: CD45RA-negative fraction. The chain uses TRBV29-1 and TRBJ2-1; D gene unclear. This clonotype originated in a man aged 25 to 40 in good health. The CDR3 sequence is CSVEAAANEQFF. CDR3 sequence (DNA): TGCAGCGTTGAAGCGGCAGCTAATGAGCAGTTCTTC.